A selection of T cell receptor beta chains follows, all from one sample in a study of cytomegalovirus exposure and HLA in healthy donors. Generated by immunoSEQ multiplex PCR, the TCRdb table keeps only in-frame clones and is missing some. The table shows approximately 170,000 clones, with around four fifths occurring only once. Sequenced input: PBMCs. The origin of the receptors is a boy between 2 and 10 years old in good health and CMV-seronegative. CDR3s include the opening cysteine and the closing phenylalanine or tryptophan. The D gene is left open where the match is weak. Only some rows state a clone size, as once, few, many or a class for expanded clones.

abundance	j_gene	v_gene	d_gene	CDR3nt	CDR3aa
few	TRBJ1-2	TRBV6-5	TRBD1	TGTGCCAGCAGTCCCAGACAGGGCTCATACACCTTC	CASSPRQGSYTF
NA	TRBJ2-7	TRBV15	TRBD1	TGTGCCACCAGCAAAGGACAGGGCTACGAGCAGTACTTC	CATSKGQGYEQYF
NA	TRBJ2-1	TRBV6-6	TRBD2	TGTGCCAGCAGCTATGCGGGAGGACACAATGAGCAGTTCTTC	CASSYAGGHNEQFF
few	TRBJ1-1	TRBV30	NA	TGTGCCTGGAGTTTGGTACAGGGCCCTGAAGCTTTCTTT	CAWSLVQGPEAFF
few	TRBJ1-2	TRBV19	NA	TGTGCCAGTCGGGTGGCGGGGGCCTCTGGCTACACCTTC	CASRVAGASGYTF
NA	TRBJ1-3	TRBV11-2	TRBD1	TGTGCCAGCAGCTTAAACTGGGGACAGGGTTCTGGAAACACCATATATTTT	CASSLNWGQGSGNTIYF
NA	TRBJ2-5	TRBV28	TRBD1	TGTGCCAGCAGTTTAGGAACAGGGGGGTTGGAGACCCAGTACTTC	CASSLGTGGLETQYF
NA	TRBJ2-2	TRBV5-1	TRBD2	TGCGCCAGCAGCTCCGAACAAATAAGCGGGAGTACCGGGGAGCTGTTTTTT	CASSSEQISGSTGELFF
NA	TRBJ2-2	TRBV9	TRBD2	TGTGCCAGCAGCCCGCGGGGGGGGAACACCGGGGAGCTGTTTTTT	CASSPRGGNTGELFF
NA	TRBJ2-3	TRBV9	NA	TGTGCCAGCAGCGTTTACGGGAGCCTCACAGATACGCAGTATTTT	CASSVYGSLTDTQYF